The 29 T cell receptor beta chains below come from one sample, sequenced in a study of Ad26.COV2.S vaccination and SARS-CoV-2 variants. Treatment indicated: roughly 19 received Ad26.COV2.S at low or high dose, single or two shots; 5 received placebo; per-sample allocation not given. Specimens were obtained on day 63 following the first vaccine or placebo injection. Libraries were prepared by immunoSEQ multiplex PCR; TCRdb keeps only in-frame clonotypes and omits some of them. The data contain over 300,000 clones, roughly four fifths of them seen just once; the ten biggest clones take up 7.4%. Material: peripheral blood, obtained in a trial of Ad26.COV2.S vaccine versus placebo. The source of these receptors is a person between 18 and 65 years old who received the Ad26.COV2.S COVID-19 vaccine or a placebo.

The chain joins TRBV6-5 to TRBJ2-7; TRBD1 matches 7 bases. This CDR3 region has 12 residues. Germline lookup yields CDR1 MNHEY and CDR2 SVGAGI. CDR3 DNA sequence: TGTACCGGGACAGATCCGTCCTACGAGCAGTACTTC. This encodes CTGTDPSYEQYF.

V is TRBV20-1 and J is TRBJ1-1; TRBD1 is a possible D gene (6 bases). From germline, CDR1 is DFQATT and CDR2 SNEGSKA (reference sequence). This CDR3 contains 11 residues. The CDR3 coding sequence is TGCAGCCCCAGGGGAGACACTGAAGCTTTCTTT. Its translation: CSPRGDTEAFF.

This clone was detected only a few times. The chain carries TRBV20-1 and TRBJ1-1; D is possibly TRBD1 (6 bases). V was cut by 3 bases and J by 7 bases, with 18 bases left in between. The CDR3 has 14 residues. CDR1 is DFQATT and CDR2 is SNEGSKA in the germline V gene (reference sequence). In DNA, the CDR3 is TGCAGTGCTAGTGACCGGACAGCGCCTCGTGAAGCTTTCTTT. This codes for CSASDRTAPREAFF.

The chain carries TRBV6-5 and TRBJ2-1; D is tentatively TRBD1 or TRBD2 (6 bases each). Germline values: CDR1 MNHEY, CDR2 SVGAGI. V dropped 5 bases and J dropped 7 bases, with 15 bases sitting between them. This CDR3 region has 14 residues. CDR3 in amino acids: CASSRPEGGNEQFF. The CDR3 region has the DNA TGTGCCAGCAGTCGCCCCGAGGGGGGTAATGAGCAGTTCTTC.

In DNA form, the CDR3 reads TGTGCCAGCAGCCAAGTCGCAACTAGCGGGGCTTTGAGCTCCTACAATGAGCAGTTCTTC. It encodes CASSQVATSGALSSYNEQFF. The chain couples TRBV14 to TRBJ2-1; 10 positions match TRBD2. Germline loops: CDR1 SGHDN, CDR2 FVKESK. The V segment lost 1 base and the J segment 0 bases; nucleotides outside the gene matches: 12. The CDR3 is made up of 20 amino acids. Drawing the rest from reference TRBV14 and TRBJ2-1, the complete variable domain is EAGVTQFPSHSVIEKGQTVTLRCDPISGHDNLYWYRRVMGKEIKFLLHFVKESKQDESGMPNNRFLAERTGGTYSTLKVQPAELEDSGVYFCASSQVATSGALSSYNEQFFGPGTRLTVL.

The chain carries TRBV5-6 and TRBJ1-2; D is uncertain. Trimming took off 7 bases at V and 0 bases at J, with 10 bases between the two ends. This CDR3 region has 13 residues. CDR1 and CDR2 (germline): SGHDT, YYEEEE. The CDR3 loop is CASALAANYGYTF. CDR3 coding DNA: TGTGCCAGCGCCTTGGCTGCTAACTATGGCTACACCTTC.

The chain has TRBV19 and TRBJ2-6, with a possible D match to TRBD2 (7 bases). Germline-derived CDR1 and CDR2 are LNHDA and SQIVND (reference sequence). This CDR3 has 17 amino acids. Trimming took 5 bases from V and 0 from J, leaving 14 bases between them. CDR3: CASSAGEGGSGANVLTF. The CDR3 DNA is TGTGCCAGTAGTGCCGGGGAGGGGGGCTCTGGGGCCAACGTCCTGACTTTC.

This rearrangement joins TRBV27 to TRBJ1-1; 12 nucleotides match TRBD1. The CDR3 loop spans 15 amino acids. The V gene end was trimmed by 3 bases and the J gene end by 4 bases; junction bases not matched to a gene: 3. Germline V gene sequence: CDR1 MNHEY, CDR2 SMNVEV (reference sequence). The CDR3: CASSFLGQGATEAFF. CDR3 bases: TGTGCCAGCAGTTTCTTGGGACAGGGGGCCACTGAAGCTTTCTTT.

V and J are TRBV5-6 and TRBJ1-2; the D gene is possibly TRBD1 (6 bases). Germline V gene lookup returns CDR1 SGHDT and CDR2 YYEEEE. The CDR3 covers 13 residues. V was shortened by 3 bases and J by 6 bases, with 12 bases between the two germline ends. CDR3 loop: CASSSTGSDGYTF. CDR3 DNA sequence: TGTGCCAGCAGCTCAACAGGGTCGGATGGCTACACCTTC.

The J gene is TRBJ1-5, the V gene TRBV6-7; D perhaps matches TRBD1 (6 bases). TRBV6-7 carries the ORF label, with uncertain function. The CDR3 loop spans 14 amino acids. V was clipped by 7 bases and J by 5 bases, with 15 bases between them. CDR3 sequence reads: CASKHRVEDQPQHF. In nucleotides, the CDR3 is TGTGCCAGCAAGCACAGGGTAGAGGATCAGCCCCAGCATTTT.

This clone was detected a few times. J is TRBJ1-2 and V is TRBV7-2; 7 bases map to TRBD1. The CDR3 is 16 amino acids. V was pared by 5 bases and J by 1 base, with 10 bases of the junction left unmatched. Looked up from germline, CDR1 is SGHTA and CDR2 is FQGNSA. The CDR3 DNA reads as TGTGCCAGCAGCATTGGGAGACAGGGCAATAACTATGGCTACACCTTC. This sequence encodes CASSIGRQGNNYGYTF.

The rearrangement links TRBV9 to TRBJ1-3; no clear D. Germline V gives CDR1 SGDLS, CDR2 YYNGEE. Trimming pared 2 bases from V and 4 bases from J, leaving 7 bases between. The CDR3 length is 13 residues. CDR3 region: CASSVDSGNTIYF. The CDR3 DNA follows: TGTGCCAGCAGCGTGGATTCCGGAAACACCATATATTTT.

Written as DNA, the CDR3 is TGTGCCAGCTTTTTTGGGACAGCATCCTACGAGCAGTACTTC. Its protein product is CASFFGTASYEQYF. The chain links TRBV5-6 to TRBJ2-7; TRBD1 aligns across 7 bases. V was pared by 7 bases and J by 1 base, with 8 bases of the junction left unmatched. In germline, CDR1 is SGHDT, CDR2 YYEEEE. This CDR3 region has 14 residues.

The gene calls are TRBV24-1 and TRBJ2-5, with 8 bases lining up with TRBD1. V trimming: 2 bases; J trimming: 5 bases; junction bases outside the gene matches: 6. This CDR3 region has 15 residues. Germline V lookup: CDR1 KGHDR, CDR2 SFDVKD. The CDR3 bases are TGTGCCACCAGTGATTCCGGACAGGGTAGTGAGACCCAGTACTTC. It specifies CATSDSGQGSETQYF.

This chain links TRBV18 with TRBJ2-7, with 12 bases lining up with TRBD1. Germline CDR1 and CDR2: KGHSH and LQKENI. The CDR3 has 14 amino acids. The ends lost 6 bases at V and 5 bases at J; junction bases unmatched: 5. The CDR3 is CASSPGTGGDEQYF. The DNA of the CDR3 is TGTGCCAGCTCCCCCGGGACAGGGGGCGACGAGCAGTACTTC.

The chain employs TRBV7-3 and TRBJ2-6, with a tentative D call TRBD2 (6 bases). Germline V gene sequence: CDR1 SGHTA, CDR2 FQGTGA. CDR3 length equals 16 residues. V dropped 4 bases and J dropped 0 bases, with 10 bases sitting between them. CDR3 coding DNA: TGTGCCAGCAGCTGGGGACTTTCCTCTGGGGCCAACGTCCTGACTTTC. This sequence encodes CASSWGLSSGANVLTF.

The chain combines TRBV12-5 with TRBJ2-2; the D is unclear. With 2 bases removed from V and 6 bases from J, the gap between germline ends came to 4 bases. The CDR3 is 12 residues long. Germline CDR1 and CDR2: LGHNT and FRNRAP. CDR3: CASGLIPGELFF. In DNA form, the CDR3 reads TGTGCTAGTGGTTTGATCCCCGGGGAGCTGTTTTTT.

The table lists this clone with a few counts. The CDR3 spells CASSFTGTENTEAFF. In DNA, the CDR3 is TGTGCCAGCAGCTTCACCGGGACAGAGAACACTGAAGCTTTCTTT. V usage is TRBV9 and J usage is TRBJ1-1; 7 bases are a match to TRBD1. CDR1 and CDR2 (germline): SGDLS, YYNGEE. The CDR3 consists of 15 residues. The V gene end was trimmed by 4 bases and the J gene end by 1 base; junction bases not matched to a gene: 7.

The rearrangement joins TRBV7-2 to TRBJ1-2, with D unclear. CDR1 is SGHTA, CDR2 FQGNSA, per germline. Trimming removed 1 base from V and 14 bases from J, with 14 bases in between. The CDR3 runs to 12 residues. CDR3 DNA: TGTGCCAGCAGCTTAGGCCCCGCTCTTGAAACCTTC. The encoded protein is CASSLGPALETF.

V gene TRBV5-6 combines with J gene TRBJ1-1; 7 bases fit TRBD1. The V gene end was trimmed by 5 bases and the J gene end by 1 base; junction bases not matched to a gene: 5. Germline V gene lookup returns CDR1 SGHDT and CDR2 YYEEEE. This CDR3 spans 14 amino acids. CDR3 in DNA: TGTGCCAGCAGTTTAGGGGGCACGAACACTGAAGCTTTCTTT. Protein sequence: CASSLGGTNTEAFF.

The V call is TRBV10-2, the J call TRBJ1-4; 7 positions agree with TRBD1. J was trimmed by 7 bases and V by 3 bases; bases with no gene match: 5. Germline CDR1 WSHSY, CDR2 SAAADI. The length of the CDR3 is 14 residues. The CDR3 bases are TGCGCCAGCAGTGATGCAGGGGGGAGTGAAAAACTGTTTTTT. It is translated as CASSDAGGSEKLFF.

This clone showed up just a few times. The chain employs TRBV4-1 and TRBJ2-5, with D maybe TRBD1 (6 bases). Germline CDR1 reads MGHRA; CDR2 reads YSYEKL. The CDR3 has 16 residues. V lost 0 bases and J lost 4, with 15 bases in between. The CDR3 coding sequence is TGCGCCAGCAGCCAAGACCGCACAGGGAACGGAGAGACCCAGTACTTC. Translating gives CASSQDRTGNGETQYF.

The J gene is TRBJ2-5, the V gene TRBV5-1, with a weak D call TRBD1 (5 bases). The germline gives CDR1 SGHRS, CDR2 YFSETQ. The CDR3 has 15 amino acids. Between the trimmed V and J ends, which lost 4 bases and 1 base, there was a span of 14 bases. CDR3 sequence (DNA): TGCGCCAGCAGCCCACTAAGGGGCCCCCAAGAGACCCAGTACTTC. Encoded protein: CASSPLRGPQETQYF.

This sequence joins TRBV2 and TRBJ2-7; unclear D gene. The V end lost 7 bases, the J end lost 2 bases, and 15 bases lay between the germline ends. The CDR3 contains 14 residues. The germline gives CDR1 SNHLY, CDR2 FYNNEI. In DNA form, the CDR3 reads TGTGCCAGCACCGGGCTGGCGGTGACCTACGAGCAGTACTTC. It specifies CASTGLAVTYEQYF.

The chain couples TRBV3-1 (or the pseudogene TRBV3-2) to TRBJ2-2, with unresolved D. Germline V lookup: CDR1 LGHDT, CDR2 YNNKEL (reference sequence). The V and J ends lost 2 bases and 8 bases respectively, with 9 bases between them. This CDR3 comprises 13 residues. For the CDR3, the DNA is TGTGCCAGCAGCCAACCCCCGACGGGGGAGCTGTTTTTT. This sequence encodes CASSQPPTGELFF.

This clone has just a few counts. J is TRBJ2-7 and V is TRBV10-3; D may be TRBD1 or TRBD2 (5 bases each). Between the trimmed V and J ends, which lost 6 bases and 3 bases, there was a span of 9 bases. Germline V gives CDR1 ENHRY, CDR2 SYGVKD. CDR3 size: 12 residues. The chain's CDR3 is CAIRRGNYEQYF. CDR3 sequence (DNA): TGTGCCATCAGGAGGGGAAACTACGAGCAGTACTTC.

This sequence joins TRBV7-3 and TRBJ1-2, with D possibly matching TRBD1 (6 bases). The CDR3 consists of 15 residues. Germline CDR1 and CDR2: SGHTA and FQGTGA. V was clipped by 5 bases and J by 0 bases, with 13 bases between them. The CDR3 is CASSPSTGTNYGYTF. The CDR3 DNA follows: TGTGCCAGCAGCCCATCGACAGGCACTAACTATGGCTACACCTTC.

The CDR3 DNA follows: TGCGCCAGCAGGCAGGGCTACAATGAGCAGTTCTTC. Translated, it gives CASRQGYNEQFF. The chain combines TRBV5-1 with TRBJ2-1; weak D call: TRBD1 (5 bases). The V and J ends lost 5 bases and 3 bases respectively, with 6 bases between them. CDR3 length: 12 amino acids. Germline-derived CDR1 and CDR2 are SGHRS and YFSETQ.

This chain joins TRBV5-4 and TRBJ1-3; D uncertain. Per germline, CDR1 SGHNT and CDR2 YYREEE (reference sequence). V was trimmed by 4 bases and J by 4 bases, leaving 21 bases between them. The CDR3 sequence is 17 residues long. CDR3 protein: CASSQDGSSPGGNTIYF. The CDR3 nucleotides read TGTGCCAGCAGCCAAGACGGGTCTTCCCCGGGGGGAAACACCATATATTTT.